This T cell receptor (beta chain) was retrieved from a study of shared clonotypes between healthy human individuals. Study overall: Donors had three CD4 naive, three CD4 memory, two CD8 naive and one CD8 memory plate apiece.

Method: immunoSEQ multiplex PCR; TCRdb's copy keeps in-frame clones and lacks some. The sample has millions of clones; around 96% are singletons. Naive CD8 cells lacked CD45RO, underwent positive selection for CCR7 and left out terminally differentiated effector memory CD45RA+ cells. Per the germline V gene, CDR1 is WNHNN and CDR2 is SYGVQD (reference sequence). The CDR3 covers 14 residues. Trimming removed 9 bases from V and 8 bases from J; junction bases left unmatched: 6. The material sequenced was naive CD8+ T cells sorted from blood. This clonotype originated in a man aged 18 to 29 in good health. V usage is TRBV10-1 and J usage is TRBJ2-1; 14 positions match TRBD2. CDR3 in DNA: TGCGCCAGTGGGACTAGCGGGAGTACAGATGAGCAGTTCTTC. This sequence encodes CASGTSGSTDEQFF.